What follows are 14 T cell receptor beta chains derived from one specimen sequenced in a study of cytomegalovirus exposure and HLA in healthy donors. PCR used 60 Vbeta primers and 13 Jbeta primers. Here immunoSEQ multiplex PCR was the method, and the copy in TCRdb shows in-frame clones only, minus some. Of about 150,000 clones listed, about 75% are singletons. Source material: PBMCs. The receptors shown here come from a male donor in good health and CMV-seronegative.

V and J are TRBV7-2 and TRBJ2-5; D unclear. CDR1 SGHTA and CDR2 FQGNSA come from the germline V gene. The length of the CDR3 is 13 residues. V was clipped by 4 bases and J by 2 bases, with 8 bases between them. In nucleotides, the CDR3 is TGTGCCAGCAGCTCAGTGATTCAAGAGACCCAGTACTTC. Its translation: CASSSVIQETQYF.

The chain uses TRBV12-5 and TRBJ2-2; 16 nucleotides agree with TRBD2. Germline CDR1 is LGHNT and CDR2 is FRNRAP. This CDR3 has 16 residues. With V trimmed by 5 bases and J by 6 bases, 3 bases remained unmatched. The CDR3 is CASGGGLAGGAGELFF. DNA for the CDR3: TGTGCTAGTGGTGGGGGACTAGCGGGGGGGGCCGGGGAGCTGTTTTTT. Supplemented by reference TRBV12-5 and TRBJ2-2, the full variable domain reads DARVTQTPRHKVTEMGQEVTMRCQPILGHNTVFWYRQTMMQGLELLAYFRNRAPLDDSGMPKDRFSAEMPDATLATLKIQPSEPRDSAVYFCASGGGLAGGAGELFFGEGSRLTVL.

V and J are TRBV7-9 and TRBJ1-2; TRBD1 agrees at 7 bases. Germline V lookup: CDR1 SEHNR, CDR2 FQNEAQ (reference sequence). The CDR3 is made up of 15 amino acids. Losses at the gene ends were 4 bases for V and 3 bases for J; bases not matched to a gene: 8. The chain's CDR3 is CASSYYSGTDYGYTF. In DNA, the CDR3 is TGTGCCAGCAGCTACTACTCCGGGACAGACTATGGCTACACCTTC.

This sequence joins TRBV30 and TRBJ1-3; D gene uncertain. The length of the CDR3 is 13 residues. Per germline, CDR1 GTSNPN and CDR2 SVGIG (reference sequence). Trimming shortened V by 4 bases and J by 0 bases, and 7 bases separated the two germline ends. The CDR3 sequence: CAWTGSSGNTIYF. Written as DNA, the CDR3 is TGTGCCTGGACGGGGAGCTCTGGAAACACCATATATTTT.

A single count supports this clone. V gene TRBV5-6 combines with J gene TRBJ2-1, with no clear D. V gave up 0 bases and J gave up 6 bases, with 7 bases separating them. There are 13 residues in the CDR3. Germline CDR1 is SGHDT and CDR2 is YYEEEE. CDR3 sequence: CASSLGRSNEQFF. CDR3 coding DNA: TGTGCCAGCAGCTTGGGGCGGAGCAATGAGCAGTTCTTC.

The chain is built from TRBV29-1 and TRBJ1-3; D unresolved. CDR3 size: 11 residues. The germline gives CDR1 SQVTM, CDR2 ANQGSEA. The V end lost 5 bases, the J end lost 0 bases, and 2 bases lay between the germline ends. CDR3 in DNA: TGCAGCGTTCGCTCTGGAAACACCATATATTTT. Protein: CSVRSGNTIYF.

The chain joins TRBV4-3 to TRBJ2-2; D call uncertain. Trimming pared 1 base from V and 1 base from J, leaving 4 bases between. This CDR3 contains 14 residues. Germline-derived CDR1 and CDR2 are LGHNA and YSLEER. CDR3 amino acids: CASSQVKNTGELFF. The CDR3 nucleotides are TGCGCCAGCAGCCAAGTAAAGAACACCGGGGAGCTGTTTTTT.

The chain joins TRBV18 to TRBJ1-1, with TRBD1 matching 7 bases. CDR3 length: 14 residues. V was pared by 4 bases and J by 4 bases, with 6 bases of the junction left unmatched. Germline V gene sequence: CDR1 KGHSH, CDR2 LQKENI. The CDR3: CASSHDRAGTEAFF. DNA for the CDR3: TGTGCCAGCTCACATGACAGGGCAGGCACTGAAGCTTTCTTT.

As regards this clone: An end of the junction does not agree with germline; a read error may underlie this. V gene TRBV7-9 combines with J gene TRBJ2-5; D might be TRBD1 (6 bases). The CDR3 runs 14 residues. Looked up from germline, CDR1 is SEHNR and CDR2 is FQNEAQ (reference sequence). This CDR3 is CSSSFAGVVETQYF. Written as DNA, the CDR3 is TGTTCCAGCAGCTTCGCAGGGGTTGTTGAGACCCAGTACTTC.

CDR3 bases: TGTGCCAGCAGCTTAGATCCCAGGGCTGGGGCCAACGTCCTGACTTTC. Protein sequence: CASSLDPRAGANVLTF. The J gene is TRBJ2-6, the V gene TRBV11-3; D perhaps matches TRBD1 (5 bases). CDR1 SGHNT and CDR2 YENEEA come from the germline V gene. This CDR3 is built from 16 residues. V gave up 0 bases and J gave up 2 bases, with 8 bases separating them.

This chain connects TRBV27 to TRBJ2-1; D remains unclear. There are 15 residues in the CDR3. Deletions cut 0 bases from V and 4 bases from J, with 10 bases between. CDR1 and CDR2 from the germline V gene are MNHEY and SMNVEV (reference sequence). The CDR3 DNA reads as TGTGCCAGCAGTTTATCGCCAGGCCCGTACAATGAGCAGTTCTTC. This sequence encodes CASSLSPGPYNEQFF.

J is TRBJ1-6 and V is TRBV5-4; D is possibly TRBD1 (5 bases). Trimming shortened V by 0 bases and J by 10 bases, and 8 bases separated the two germline ends. Germline V lookup: CDR1 SGHNT, CDR2 YYREEE (reference sequence). This CDR3 has 13 residues. This CDR3 is CASSLAQGSPLHF. The CDR3 DNA sequence: TGTGCCAGCAGCTTGGCCCAGGGCTCACCCCTCCACTTT. The full variable domain, in which reference TRBV5-4 and TRBJ1-6 provide the parts outside the CDR3, is ETGVTQSPTHLIKTRGQQVTLRCSSQSGHNTVSWYQQALGQGPQFIFQYYREEENGRGNFPPRFSGLQFPNYSSELNVNALELDDSALYLCASSLAQGSPLHFGNGTRLTVT.

The chain joins TRBV7-2 to TRBJ2-2, with 9 positions matching TRBD2. CDR1 is SGHTA, CDR2 FQGNSA, per germline. J lost 5 bases, V lost 7 bases, and 11 bases had no gene match. The CDR3 is 16 residues long. The CDR3 nucleotides read TGTGCCAGCATCCTGACTCCAGCGGGGGGTACCGGGGAGCTGTTTTTT. Its protein is CASILTPAGGTGELFF.

V usage is TRBV14 and J usage is TRBJ1-4, with D uncertain. CDR3 length equals 16 residues. Per germline, CDR1 SGHDN and CDR2 FVKESK. V gave up 5 bases and J gave up 3 bases, with 16 bases separating them. The DNA of the CDR3 is TGTGCCAGCAGCAACATGGGAGGGAGCTCTAATGAAAAACTGTTTTTT. This sequence encodes CASSNMGGSSNEKLFF.